This is a list of T cell receptor beta chains from one sample in a study of a mutant IDH1 vaccine in newly diagnosed glioma. Measured with immunoSEQ multiplex PCR; TCRdb has only the in-frame clones, and not every one. The sample yields 15,000 or so clones, about 95% seen once. The material was peripheral blood mononuclear cells (PBMCs), obtained from a glioma patient treated with radiotherapy, temozolomide or both. These receptors were obtained from a woman under 30 with glioma. Some clones in this sample may be carry-over from other donors' samples. Both conserved end residues are part of each CDR3. A D gene is named only where the DNA matches it firmly. Where a row states a size, it is once, few, many or the class of an expanded clone; other rows omit it.

J gene	D gene	clone size	V gene	CDR3 DNA	CDR3 protein
TRBJ2-5	TRBD2	-	TRBV7-2	TGTGCCAGCAGCTTAGTCAGAGCGGGAGGGCCCGAGACCCAGTACTTC	CASSLVRAGGPETQYF
TRBJ1-5	-	-	TRBV6-5	TGTGCCAGCAGCAGGGCCTTAGGGACCGGGCAGCCCCAGCATTTT	CASSRALGTGQPQHF
TRBJ2-7	-	once	TRBV7-9	TGTGCCAGCAGCTTAGCGTCGACTAGAGACTACGAGCAGTACTTC	CASSLASTRDYEQYF
TRBJ2-1	-	-	TRBV28	TGTGCCAGCAGAGACAGTAACCATGAGCAGTTCTTC	CASRDSNHEQFF
TRBJ2-7	TRBD2	-	TRBV6-5	TGTGCCAGCAGTTACGGTGGCGGGGGAAACGAGCAGTACTTC	CASSYGGGGNEQYF
TRBJ1-6	TRBD1	-	TRBV4-3	TGCGCCAGCAGCCAAGACGCAGGGGGCCTTTCACCCCTCCACTTT	CASSQDAGGLSPLHF
TRBJ2-5	-	few	TRBV9	TGTGCCAGCAGCGTAGACGGGGGAGGAGAGACCCAGTACTTC	CASSVDGGGETQYF
TRBJ2-1	-	-	TRBV6-1	TGTGCCAGCAGTGAACTTCGGGAGAACAATGAGCAGTTCTTC	CASSELRENNEQFF
TRBJ2-1	-	-	TRBV6-5	TGTGCCAGCAGTTTGGCGGGGAGCTCCTACAATGAGCAGTTCTTC	CASSLAGSSYNEQFF
TRBJ2-3	-	-	TRBV11-1	TGTGCCAGCAGCTTAGTCCCAGATACGCAGTATTTT	CASSLVPDTQYF
TRBJ1-4	-	-	TRBV16	TGTGCCAGCAGCCCCTTCGGGGGGGGAAATGAAAAACTGTTTTTT	CASSPFGGGNEKLFF
TRBJ1-2	TRBD1	once	TRBV5-5	TGTGCCAGCAGCCGAACATGGGGGACAGACTACACCTTC	CASSRTWGTDYTF
TRBJ2-5	TRBD2	-	TRBV19	TGTGCCAGTAGCCCGTTAGCGGGATCTCAAGAGACCCAGTACTTC	CASSPLAGSQETQYF
TRBJ2-3	TRBD2	-	TRBV6-1	TGTGCCAGCGCTAGCGGGGGTGGCACAGATACGCAGTATTTT	CASASGGGTDTQYF